Each of the 5 T cell receptor beta chains below was sequenced from the same sample in a study of cytomegalovirus exposure and HLA in healthy donors. Primers: 60 Vbeta forward and 13 Jbeta reverse. Sequencing was performed with immunoSEQ multiplex PCR; in TCRdb, only in-frame clones are kept and a portion is missing. The top ten clones hold around 1.5% of a sample with 150,000 to 200,000 clones, 82% of them seen once. Sequenced input: PBMCs. The receptors originated from a girl between 5 and 17 years old in good health and CMV-seropositive.

This clone was recorded only once. The V gene is TRBV7-6, the J gene TRBJ2-3, with D perhaps TRBD1 (5 bases). Trimming took off 1 base at V and 5 bases at J, with 10 bases between the two ends. The germline CDR1 and CDR2 sequences are SGHVS and FNYEAQ. This CDR3 has 14 residues. For the CDR3, the DNA is TGTGCCAGCAGCTTAGTTGACAGAGAAGATACGCAGTATTTT. This codes for CASSLVDREDTQYF.

The V call is TRBV19, the J call TRBJ1-5; 9 bases map to TRBD1. The CDR3 has 15 residues. J was trimmed by 6 bases and V by 5 bases; bases with no gene match: 8. Germline assignment: CDR1 LNHDA and CDR2 SQIVND (reference sequence). The CDR3 protein is CASSWGTGGVQPQHF. The CDR3 DNA follows: TGTGCCAGTAGTTGGGGAACAGGGGGCGTTCAGCCCCAGCATTTT.

This clone appeared once. The chain has TRBV7-9 and TRBJ1-5, with no clear D. From germline, CDR1 is SEHNR and CDR2 FQNEAQ (reference sequence). Trimming took off 1 base at V and 6 bases at J, with 7 bases between the two ends. This CDR3 is 13 amino acids long. In nucleotides, the CDR3 is TGTGCCAGCAGCTTAGATCACGGTCAGCCCCAGCATTTT. Protein product: CASSLDHGQPQHF.

J is TRBJ2-6 and V is TRBV27, with 9 bases that match TRBD1. CDR1 is MNHEY and CDR2 is SMNVEV in the germline V gene (reference sequence). The CDR3 spans 17 residues. After removal of 6 bases from V and 0 bases from J, the junction contained 6 bases not matched to a gene. CDR3 nucleotides: TGTGCCAGCAGCCGGGGACAGGGAGACTCTGGGGCCAACGTCCTGACTTTC. It specifies CASSRGQGDSGANVLTF.

The chain combines TRBV5-4 with TRBJ2-1; TRBD1 is a possible D gene (6 bases). V shed 2 bases and J shed 8 bases, with 14 bases lying between them. Per germline, CDR1 SGHNT and CDR2 YYREEE (reference sequence). This CDR3 is built from 14 residues. The CDR3 spells CASSFRGGLDEQFF. The CDR3 bases are TGTGCCAGCAGCTTCAGGGGCGGTTTGGATGAGCAGTTCTTC.